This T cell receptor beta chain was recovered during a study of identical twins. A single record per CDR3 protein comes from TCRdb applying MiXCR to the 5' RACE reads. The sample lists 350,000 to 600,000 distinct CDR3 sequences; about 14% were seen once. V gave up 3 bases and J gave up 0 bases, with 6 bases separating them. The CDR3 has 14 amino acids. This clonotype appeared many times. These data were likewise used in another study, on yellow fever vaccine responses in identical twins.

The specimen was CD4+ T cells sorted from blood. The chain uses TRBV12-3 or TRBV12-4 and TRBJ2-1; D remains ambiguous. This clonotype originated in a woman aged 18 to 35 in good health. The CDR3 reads CASSFPSSYNEQFF. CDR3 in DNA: TGTGCCAGCAGTTTTCCTAGCTCCTACAATGAGCAGTTCTTC.